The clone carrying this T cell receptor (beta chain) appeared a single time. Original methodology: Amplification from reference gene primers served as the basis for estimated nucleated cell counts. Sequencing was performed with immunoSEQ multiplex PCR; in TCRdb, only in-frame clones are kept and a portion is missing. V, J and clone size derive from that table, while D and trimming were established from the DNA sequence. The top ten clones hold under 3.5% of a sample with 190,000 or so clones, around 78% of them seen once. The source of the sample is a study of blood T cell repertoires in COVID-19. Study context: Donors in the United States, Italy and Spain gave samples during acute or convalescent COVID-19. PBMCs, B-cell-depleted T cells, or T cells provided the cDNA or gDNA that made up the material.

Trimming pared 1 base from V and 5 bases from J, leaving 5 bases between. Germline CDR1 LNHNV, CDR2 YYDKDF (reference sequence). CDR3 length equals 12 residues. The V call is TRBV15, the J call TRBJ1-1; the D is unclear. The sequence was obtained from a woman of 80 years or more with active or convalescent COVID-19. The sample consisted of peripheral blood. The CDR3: CATSRAGTEAFF. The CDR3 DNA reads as TGTGCCACCAGCAGAGCGGGGACTGAAGCTTTCTTT.